This T cell receptor (beta chain) was captured in a study of cytomegalovirus exposure and HLA in healthy donors. The study, taken as a whole, reports: The classifier was said to identify cytomegalovirus status with high specificity and sensitivity.

Clones were sequenced by immunoSEQ multiplex PCR, and TCRdb holds only the in-frame ones, with some missing. There are tens of thousands of clones in the sample; roughly 83% occur only once, and about 12% lies in the top ten. Germline CDR1 reads KGHSH; CDR2 reads LQKENI. J gave up 0 bases and V 2 bases, and 6 bases lay outside the gene matches. CDR3 size: 17 residues. About this clone: Its specificity is not known.

The sample comprised PBMCs. This receptor was obtained from a woman aged 18-30 years in good health and CMV-seropositive. V and J are TRBV18 and TRBJ1-3; 8 nucleotides agree with TRBD1. The CDR3 DNA reads as TGTGCCAGCTCACCAAGTACAGGGGGGAGCTCTGGAAACACCATATATTTT. Amino acid sequence: CASSPSTGGSSGNTIYF.